Below, 16 T cell receptor beta chains from the same sample are listed, as sequenced in a study of PD-1 blockade in classical Hodgkin lymphoma. Only in-frame clones appear in the TCRdb table, and some are missing; sequencing was by immunoSEQ multiplex PCR. The table has roughly 81,000 clones, about nine tenths seen once. Every patient experienced relapse after autologous stem cell transplantation, and brentuximab vedotin exposure varied. The source was peripheral blood mononuclear cells (PBMCs), collected before the second cycle of nivolumab. The receptors were gathered from a human donor with classical Hodgkin lymphoma.

The rearrangement uses TRBV6-5 and TRBJ1-3; 7 nucleotides align to TRBD1. The V gene's germline CDR1 is MNHEY and CDR2 SVGAGI. CDR3 length: 14 residues. The junction had 3 bases not matched to a gene; V was cut back by 5 bases and J by 2 bases. Here the CDR3 reads CASSTGDPGNTIYF. CDR3 sequence (DNA): TGTGCCAGCAGTACAGGGGATCCTGGAAACACCATATATTTT.

This chain links TRBV7-8 with TRBJ2-3; 7 bases agree with TRBD2. CDR3 size: 16 residues. The germline CDR1 and CDR2 sequences are SGHVS and FQNEAQ. V lost 4 bases and J lost 2; bases outside the gene matches: 9. CDR3 in amino acids: CASSWQPGLYTDTQYF. In DNA form, the CDR3 reads TGTGCCAGCAGCTGGCAACCGGGACTATACACAGATACGCAGTATTTT.

The V and J genes are TRBV18 and TRBJ1-2, with 7 bases aligning to TRBD1. This CDR3 region has 19 residues. CDR1 and CDR2 (germline): KGHSH, LQKENI. Germline trimming cut 0 bases from V and 3 bases from J; bases unmatched to any gene: 16. The CDR3 region has the DNA TGTGCCAGCTCACCACCTTCAGGGGGGCGAGCCTACGTTGACTATGGCTACACCTTC. This encodes CASSPPSGGRAYVDYGYTF.

The chain uses TRBV27 and TRBJ2-4; 10 bases line up with TRBD1. Trimming at V came to 5 bases and at J to 7 bases, leaving 8 bases not matched to a gene. The CDR3 has 15 amino acids. Germline V CDR1 and CDR2: MNHEY, SMNVEV (reference sequence). CDR3 protein: CASSVTGTGENIQYF. As DNA, the CDR3 is TGTGCCAGCAGTGTGACCGGGACAGGGGAGAACATTCAGTACTTC.

The chain couples TRBV6-1 to TRBJ1-4; weak D call: TRBD1 (6 bases). The CDR3 loop spans 17 amino acids. Germline-derived CDR1 and CDR2 are MNHNS and SASEGT. V lost 2 bases and J 1 base, leaving 14 bases between the germline ends. The CDR3 spells CASSERGGVLTNEKLFF. The CDR3 DNA follows: TGTGCCAGCAGTGAAAGGGGGGGAGTGTTAACTAATGAAAAACTGTTTTTT.

As for this clone: A much larger clone differs by one base, so this may be a read error. The chain is built from TRBV7-9 and TRBJ2-3; D uncertain. The germline V gene encodes CDR1 SEHNR and CDR2 FQNEAQ (reference sequence). The CDR3 is 12 residues long. V lost 2 bases to trimming and J lost 4 bases, with 4 bases between them. CDR3 amino acids: CASSLYSDTQYF. The DNA of the CDR3 is TGTGCCAGCAGCTTATATTCAGATACGCAGTATTTT. The full variable domain, with the rest looked up from reference TRBV7-9 and TRBJ2-3, is DTGVSQNPRHKITKRGQNVTFRCDPISEHNRLYWYRQTLGQGPEFLTYFQNEAQLEKSRLLSDRFSAERPKGSFSTLEIQRTEQGDSAMYLCASSLYSDTQYFGPGTRLTVL.

The chain recombines TRBV6-5 with TRBJ1-3, with a weak D call TRBD1 (5 bases). This CDR3 comprises 14 residues. With 6 bases removed from V and 2 bases from J, the gap between germline ends came to 11 bases. Germline V gene sequence: CDR1 MNHEY, CDR2 SVGAGI. The CDR3 sequence: CASSGTAAGNTIYF. The CDR3 bases are TGTGCCAGCAGCGGGACTGCCGCTGGAAACACCATATATTTT.

There are a few counts of this clone. The chain joins TRBV6-1 to TRBJ2-7; D is ambiguous. Looked up from germline, CDR1 is MNHNS and CDR2 is SASEGT. Trimming stripped 7 bases from V and 8 bases from J, with 6 bases between. The CDR3 is made up of 9 amino acids. The CDR3 here is CASNVKQYF. The CDR3 DNA sequence: TGTGCCAGCAATGTCAAGCAGTACTTC.

This sequence joins TRBV6-1 and TRBJ1-3; D gene uncertain. The V gene's germline CDR1 is MNHNS and CDR2 SASEGT. The CDR3 sequence is 14 residues long. Trimming left V 3 bases short and J 9 bases short, with 15 bases between. For the CDR3, the DNA is TGTGCCAGCAGTGATGATACTTCCTGGGGCACCATATATTTT. It yields the protein CASSDDTSWGTIYF.

This clone appeared once. The V gene is TRBV19, the J gene TRBJ2-5; unclear D gene. CDR1 LNHDA and CDR2 SQIVND come from the germline V gene (reference sequence). With 8 bases removed from V and 9 bases from J, the gap between germline ends came to 19 bases. This CDR3 has 13 residues. This chain's CDR3 is CASAPQPWVAQYF. CDR3 sequence (DNA): TGTGCCAGTGCTCCGCAACCGTGGGTTGCCCAGTACTTC.

The chain uses TRBV29-1 and TRBJ1-4, with D perhaps TRBD1 (6 bases). The CDR3 is made up of 16 amino acids. Trimming removed 7 bases from V and 4 bases from J, with 22 bases in between. The germline V gene has CDR1 SQVTM and CDR2 ANQGSEA. The CDR3 region is CSASVPQDSLNEKLFF. The CDR3 DNA sequence: TGCAGCGCATCCGTACCCCAGGACAGCCTTAATGAAAAACTGTTTTTT. Together with reference TRBV29-1 and TRBJ1-4, the CDR3 gives the full variable domain: SAVISQKPSRDICQRGTSLTIQCQVDSQVTMMFWYRQQPGQSLTLIATANQGSEATYESGFVIDKFPISRPNLTFSTLTVSNMSPEDSSIYLCSASVPQDSLNEKLFFGSGTQLSVL.

V usage is TRBV18 and J usage is TRBJ1-5; tentative D call: TRBD1 (5 bases). Trimming took 4 bases from V and 4 from J, leaving 14 bases between them. The CDR3 sequence is 15 residues long. Germline-derived CDR1 and CDR2 are KGHSH and LQKENI. The CDR3 region has the DNA TGTGCCAGCTCACTGAATTGGGGCTTTAATCAGCCCCAGCATTTT. It translates to CASSLNWGFNQPQHF. The full variable domain, completed using reference TRBV18 and TRBJ1-5, is NAGVMQNPRHLVRRRGQEARLRCSPMKGHSHVYWYRQLPEEGLKFMVYLQKENIIDESGMPKERFSAEFPKEGPSILRIQQVVRGDSAAYFCASSLNWGFNQPQHFGDGTRLSIL.

V usage is TRBV9 and J usage is TRBJ2-1, with 8 bases fitting TRBD2. The CDR3 extends over 15 amino acids. Germline CDR1 is SGDLS and CDR2 is YYNGEE. V lost 6 bases, J lost 7 bases, and 12 bases stayed unmatched. CDR3 in DNA: TGTGCCAGCACCGAACGGGGACTAGGGATAAATGAGCAGTTCTTC. This sequence encodes CASTERGLGINEQFF.

The chain has TRBV27 and TRBJ1-3, with D perhaps TRBD1 (5 bases). V gave up 2 bases and J gave up 4 bases, with 6 bases separating them. Germline-derived CDR1 and CDR2 are MNHEY and SMNVEV (reference sequence). The CDR3 is 13 amino acids. CDR3 loop: CASSLAGGNTIYF. The DNA for the CDR3 is TGTGCCAGCAGTTTAGCAGGGGGAAACACCATATATTTT.

The chain combines TRBV7-8 with TRBJ2-3, with 11 positions matching TRBD2. The CDR3 consists of 16 residues. The V segment lost 1 base and the J segment 4 bases; nucleotides outside the gene matches: 4. Germline V gives CDR1 SGHVS, CDR2 FQNEAQ. The CDR3 loop reads CASSLVSGREADTQYF. In DNA form, the CDR3 reads TGTGCCAGCAGCTTAGTTAGCGGGAGGGAGGCAGATACGCAGTATTTT.

The chain recombines TRBV9 with TRBJ1-3; D is unclear. Germline CDR1 is SGDLS and CDR2 is YYNGEE. Trimming removed 3 bases at V and 2 bases at J, with 6 bases between. The CDR3 loop spans 13 amino acids. The CDR3 DNA is TGTGCCAGCAGCGCCCACCCTGGAAACACCATATATTTT. Translating gives CASSAHPGNTIYF.